A selection of T cell receptor beta chains follows, all from one sample in a study of TIL therapy for anti-PD-1-resistant metastatic lung cancer. Only in-frame clones appear in the TCRdb table, and some are missing; sequencing was by immunoSEQ multiplex PCR. The sample records fewer than 30,000 clones, 63% being singletons. The source material was tumor tissue, sampled at baseline. The receptors were gathered from a woman aged 30-79 years with non-small cell lung cancer. CDR3s include the opening cysteine and the closing phenylalanine or tryptophan. A D gene is named only where the DNA matches it firmly. Rows give clone size only sometimes, using once, few, many, or a class for an expanded clone.

j_call: TRBJ2-6
v_call: TRBV6-5
clone_size: NA
d_call: NA
cdr3_nt: TGTGCCAGCACCCCTACCCGGGCTGGGGCCAACGTCCTGACTTTC
cdr3_aa: CASTPTRAGANVLTF

j_call: TRBJ1-5
v_call: TRBV19
clone_size: NA
d_call: TRBD1
cdr3_nt: TGTGCCAGTAGTACGGGACAGCTGGCGGTGGGTCAGCCCCAGCATTTT
cdr3_aa: CASSTGQLAVGQPQHF

j_call: TRBJ2-2
v_call: TRBV6-5
clone_size: NA
d_call: NA
cdr3_nt: TGTGCCAGCAGTTACTCGAGGGAAGGGGAGCTGTTTTTT
cdr3_aa: CASSYSREGELFF

j_call: TRBJ1-2
v_call: TRBV30
clone_size: NA
d_call: NA
cdr3_nt: TGTGCCTGGCAGGGCCCATTTCGAGACACCTTC
cdr3_aa: CAWQGPFRDTF

j_call: TRBJ2-3
v_call: TRBV5-8
clone_size: NA
d_call: NA
cdr3_nt: TGTGCCACCGTTACGGACACAGATACGCAGTATTTT
cdr3_aa: CATVTDTDTQYF

j_call: TRBJ2-7
v_call: TRBV9
clone_size: few
d_call: NA
cdr3_nt: TGTGCCAGCAGCGTAGGGGGTCATGGGGGCGAGCAGTACTTC
cdr3_aa: CASSVGGHGGEQYF

j_call: TRBJ2-7
v_call: TRBV19
clone_size: few
d_call: NA
cdr3_nt: TGTGCCAGTAGTATTTCTAGCCGCGGGCCATACGAGCAGTACTTC
cdr3_aa: CASSISSRGPYEQYF

j_call: TRBJ2-7
v_call: TRBV19
clone_size: NA
d_call: TRBD1
cdr3_nt: TGTGCCAGTAGTCCCAGGACAGGGGGCGTCTACGAGCAGTACTTC
cdr3_aa: CASSPRTGGVYEQYF

j_call: TRBJ1-4
v_call: TRBV2
clone_size: few
d_call: TRBD1
cdr3_nt: TGTGCCGGAAACGAGGACAGGGGTGAAAAACTGTTTTTT
cdr3_aa: CAGNEDRGEKLFF

j_call: TRBJ1-1
v_call: TRBV19
clone_size: once
d_call: NA
cdr3_nt: TGTGCCAGTAGTAAATCTTCCGGCACTGAAGCTTTCTTT
cdr3_aa: CASSKSSGTEAFF

j_call: TRBJ1-4
v_call: TRBV19
clone_size: NA
d_call: NA
cdr3_nt: TGTGCCAGTCGGGCGGCAGGGCGTGAAAAACTGTTTTTT
cdr3_aa: CASRAAGREKLFF

j_call: TRBJ1-5
v_call: TRBV5-6
clone_size: NA
d_call: NA
cdr3_nt: TGTGCCAGCAGCTCGGCAGGGGTCGTTCAGCCCCAGCATTTT
cdr3_aa: CASSSAGVVQPQHF

j_call: TRBJ1-1
v_call: TRBV29-1
clone_size: NA
d_call: NA
cdr3_nt: TGCAGCGTGGGTTGGAGGAACACTGAAGCTTTCTTT
cdr3_aa: CSVGWRNTEAFF

j_call: TRBJ2-2
v_call: TRBV7-2
clone_size: NA
d_call: NA
cdr3_nt: TGTGCCAGCAGCTTAACTCTAGGCGGGGAGCTGTTTTTT
cdr3_aa: CASSLTLGGELFF

j_call: TRBJ1-1
v_call: TRBV7-9
clone_size: NA
d_call: NA
cdr3_nt: TGTGCCAGCAAACCAGGTCGCCCTGAAGCTTTCTTT
cdr3_aa: CASKPGRPEAFF

j_call: TRBJ2-7
v_call: TRBV10-3
clone_size: NA
d_call: NA
cdr3_nt: TGTGCCATCTCACCGGGGTCCTACGAGCAGTACTTC
cdr3_aa: CAISPGSYEQYF

j_call: TRBJ2-6
v_call: TRBV12-1
clone_size: NA
d_call: NA
cdr3_nt: TGTGCCAGCAGCCTTTTGTATGTAGGACAAAGTCGGGCCAACGTCCTGACTTTC
cdr3_aa: CASSLLYVGQSRANVLTF

j_call: TRBJ2-1
v_call: TRBV5-1
clone_size: NA
d_call: NA
cdr3_nt: TGCGCCAGCAGCGCCGGGTTTTCGGCCTACAATGAGCAGTTCTTC
cdr3_aa: CASSAGFSAYNEQFF

j_call: TRBJ1-2
v_call: TRBV12-5
clone_size: few
d_call: NA
cdr3_nt: TGTGCTAGTGGTTTAAGTCTTTATGGCTACACCTTC
cdr3_aa: CASGLSLYGYTF

j_call: TRBJ1-5
v_call: TRBV10-3
clone_size: NA
d_call: NA
cdr3_nt: TGTGCCATCAGTGAGATCGACCGGGCCCAGCATTTT
cdr3_aa: CAISEIDRAQHF

j_call: TRBJ2-7
v_call: TRBV5-4
clone_size: NA
d_call: TRBD1
cdr3_nt: TGTGCCAGCAGCTTTGGACAGGGGTCTCGCGAGCAGTACTTC
cdr3_aa: CASSFGQGSREQYF

j_call: TRBJ1-5
v_call: TRBV5-1
clone_size: NA
d_call: TRBD1
cdr3_nt: TGCGCCAGCAGCCTGTCCGGGGACAGAGATCAGCCCCAGCATTTT
cdr3_aa: CASSLSGDRDQPQHF

j_call: TRBJ2-1
v_call: TRBV29-1
clone_size: NA
d_call: TRBD2
cdr3_nt: TGCAGCGCCCTAAATTTAGCGGGAGCTAATGAGCAGTTCTTC
cdr3_aa: CSALNLAGANEQFF

j_call: TRBJ1-2
v_call: TRBV6-1
clone_size: NA
d_call: NA
cdr3_nt: TGTGCCAGCACTTGGACGGAGAACTATGGCTACACCTTC
cdr3_aa: CASTWTENYGYTF

j_call: TRBJ2-7
v_call: TRBV6-5
clone_size: once
d_call: TRBD2
cdr3_nt: TGTGCCAGCAGACCTAGCGGTACCTACGAGCAGTACTTC
cdr3_aa: CASRPSGTYEQYF

j_call: TRBJ2-3
v_call: TRBV27
clone_size: NA
d_call: NA
cdr3_nt: TGTGCCAGCAGTGCGGGACTCCTAGATACGCAGTATTTT
cdr3_aa: CASSAGLLDTQYF

j_call: TRBJ2-2
v_call: TRBV7-8
clone_size: NA
d_call: TRBD1
cdr3_nt: TGTGCCAGCAGCTTCCGGGACAGCAACACCGGGGAGCTGTTTTTT
cdr3_aa: CASSFRDSNTGELFF

j_call: TRBJ2-5
v_call: TRBV5-4
clone_size: medium-sized
d_call: NA
cdr3_nt: TGTGCCAGCGGACGATACAGGGAAGGAGAGACCCAGTACTTC
cdr3_aa: CASGRYREGETQYF